This T cell receptor beta chain was sequenced in a study of T-cell reconstitution after alpha-beta-depleted transplantation in children. A library of TCRbeta sequences, prepared with unique molecular identifiers, was generated. In TCRdb, the PCR reads were re-called with MiXCR into one record per CDR3 protein. The table lists hundreds of thousands of distinct CDR3 sequences, 15% to 20% of them singletons. General study results and limits: The high TCRbeta diversity at day 60 in some patients came from surviving recipient T cells and thymic progenitors. Reports say that about two months after transplant, the alpha-beta T cells came out of several hundred graft clones that had expanded. A year had passed since transplant, and T-cell counts and diversity by then came mostly from newly produced T cells.

The sample holds a few counts of this clonotype. As yet, its antigen is unknown. The CDR3 runs to 13 residues. Germline V gene data show CDR1 as KGHDR and CDR2 as SFDVKD. Trimming took off 9 bases at V and 1 base at J, with 8 bases between the two ends. The chain combines TRBV24-1 with TRBJ2-2; tentative D call: TRBD2 (5 bases). Sequencing was performed on PBMCs, mostly from graft donor cells, taken 360 days after TCRalphabeta/CD19-depleted stem cell transplant. This TCR was sampled from a male patient aged 10 to 17 who had a stem cell transplant for acute lymphoblastic leukemia, so the T cells may come from the graft donor. The CDR3 DNA is TGTGCCACCGGCCGGGGGAACACCGGGGAGCTGTTTTTT. Protein: CATGRGNTGELFF.